This TCR beta chain emerged from a study of blood T cell repertoires in COVID-19. The assay was immunoSEQ multiplex PCR, and TCRdb's table has in-frame clones only and misses some. The table has about 330,000 clones, roughly nine tenths seen once. Germline loops: CDR1 SGDLS, CDR2 YYNGEE. Trimming took 3 bases from V and 0 from J, leaving 6 bases between them. The CDR3 is 14 residues long. The sample taken for sequencing was PBMCs or T cells enriched from blood (not recorded which). The chain couples TRBV9 to TRBJ1-4, with D perhaps matching TRBD1 (6 bases). The receptor was isolated from a woman in her thirties who had recovered from COVID-19. The chain's CDR3 is CASSEGATNEKLFF. The CDR3 coding sequence is TGTGCCAGCAGCGAGGGGGCAACTAATGAAAAACTGTTTTTT.